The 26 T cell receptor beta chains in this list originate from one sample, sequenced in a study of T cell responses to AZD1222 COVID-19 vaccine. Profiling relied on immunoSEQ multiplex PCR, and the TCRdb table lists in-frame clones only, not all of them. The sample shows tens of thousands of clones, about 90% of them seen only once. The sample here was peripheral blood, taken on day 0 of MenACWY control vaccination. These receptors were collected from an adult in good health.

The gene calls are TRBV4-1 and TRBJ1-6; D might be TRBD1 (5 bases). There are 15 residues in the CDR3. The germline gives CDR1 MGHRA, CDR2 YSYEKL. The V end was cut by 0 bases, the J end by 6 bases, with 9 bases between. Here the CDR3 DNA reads TGCGCCAGCAGCCAAGATCCCGGGGGTAATTCACCCCTCCACTTT. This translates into CASSQDPGGNSPLHF.

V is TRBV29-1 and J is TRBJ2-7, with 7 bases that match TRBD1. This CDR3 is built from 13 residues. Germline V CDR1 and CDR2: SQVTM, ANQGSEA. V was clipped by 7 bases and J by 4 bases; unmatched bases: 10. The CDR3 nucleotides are TGCAGCGGACAGGGTCCGCCGAGTTACGAGCAGTACTTC. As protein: CSGQGPPSYEQYF.

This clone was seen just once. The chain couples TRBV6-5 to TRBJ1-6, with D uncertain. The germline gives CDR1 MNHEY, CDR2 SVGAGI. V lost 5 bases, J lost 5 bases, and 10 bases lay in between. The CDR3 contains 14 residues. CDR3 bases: TGTGCCAGCAGTCAACGGGATGATAATTCACCCCTCCACTTT. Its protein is CASSQRDDNSPLHF.

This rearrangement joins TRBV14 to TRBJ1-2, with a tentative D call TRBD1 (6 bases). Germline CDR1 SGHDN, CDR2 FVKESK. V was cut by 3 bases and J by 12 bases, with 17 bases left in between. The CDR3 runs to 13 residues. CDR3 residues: CASSQILGGMDTF. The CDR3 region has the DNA TGTGCCAGCAGCCAGATTTTGGGGGGCATGGACACCTTC.

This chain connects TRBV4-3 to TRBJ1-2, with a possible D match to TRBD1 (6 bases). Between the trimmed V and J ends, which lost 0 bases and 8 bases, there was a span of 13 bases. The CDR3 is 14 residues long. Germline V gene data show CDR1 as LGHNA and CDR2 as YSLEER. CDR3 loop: CASSQEGRGRGYTF. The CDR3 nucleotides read TGCGCCAGCAGCCAAGAGGGCAGGGGTCGGGGCTACACCTTC.

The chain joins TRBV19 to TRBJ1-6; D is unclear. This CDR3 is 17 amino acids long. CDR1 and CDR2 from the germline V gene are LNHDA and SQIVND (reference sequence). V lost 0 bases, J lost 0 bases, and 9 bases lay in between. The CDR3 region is CASSIEVKSSYNSPLHF. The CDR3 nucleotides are TGTGCCAGTAGTATAGAGGTAAAGAGCTCCTATAATTCACCCCTCCACTTT.

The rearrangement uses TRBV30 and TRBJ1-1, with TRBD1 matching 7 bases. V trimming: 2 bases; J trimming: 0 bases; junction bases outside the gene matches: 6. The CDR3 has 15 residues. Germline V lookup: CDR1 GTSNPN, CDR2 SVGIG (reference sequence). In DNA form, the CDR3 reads TGTGCCTGGAGTCGACAGGGTGCAATGAACACTGAAGCTTTCTTT. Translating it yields CAWSRQGAMNTEAFF.

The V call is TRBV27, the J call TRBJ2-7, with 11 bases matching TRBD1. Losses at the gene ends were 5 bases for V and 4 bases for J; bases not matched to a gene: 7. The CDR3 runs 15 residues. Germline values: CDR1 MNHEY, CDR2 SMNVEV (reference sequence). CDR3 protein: CASSARTGGAYEQYF. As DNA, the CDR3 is TGTGCCAGCAGTGCCCGGACAGGGGGCGCGTACGAGCAGTACTTC.

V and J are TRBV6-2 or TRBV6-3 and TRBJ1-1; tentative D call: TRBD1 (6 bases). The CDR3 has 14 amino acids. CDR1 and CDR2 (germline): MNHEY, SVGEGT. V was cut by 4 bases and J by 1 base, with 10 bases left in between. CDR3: CASSSRDTNTEAFF. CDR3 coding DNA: TGTGCCAGCAGTTCAAGGGACACGAACACTGAAGCTTTCTTT.

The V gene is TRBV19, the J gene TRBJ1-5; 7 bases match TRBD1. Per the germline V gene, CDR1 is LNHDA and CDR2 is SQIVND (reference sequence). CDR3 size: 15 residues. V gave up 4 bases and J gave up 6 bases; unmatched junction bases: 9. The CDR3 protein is CASSKGQERTQPQHF. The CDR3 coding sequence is TGTGCCAGTAGTAAAGGACAGGAGAGGACTCAGCCCCAGCATTTT.

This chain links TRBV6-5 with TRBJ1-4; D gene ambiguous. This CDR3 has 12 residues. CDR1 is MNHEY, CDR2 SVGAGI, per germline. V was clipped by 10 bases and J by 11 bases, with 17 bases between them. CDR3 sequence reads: CATSAEYRKLFF. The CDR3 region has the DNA TGTGCCACATCAGCTGAGTACCGGAAACTGTTTTTT.

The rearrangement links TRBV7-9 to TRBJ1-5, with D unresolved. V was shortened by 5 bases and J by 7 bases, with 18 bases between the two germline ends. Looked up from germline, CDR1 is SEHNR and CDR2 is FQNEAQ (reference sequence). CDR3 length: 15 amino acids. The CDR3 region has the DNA TGTGCCAGCAGCCCGGACTCTTTAGTCGGCCAGCCCCAGCATTTT. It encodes CASSPDSLVGQPQHF.

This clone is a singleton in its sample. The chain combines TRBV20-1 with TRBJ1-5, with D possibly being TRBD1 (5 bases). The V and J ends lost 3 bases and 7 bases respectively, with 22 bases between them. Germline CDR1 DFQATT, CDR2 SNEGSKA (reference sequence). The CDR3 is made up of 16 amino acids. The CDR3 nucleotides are TGCAGTGCTAGTTCGTCTGGGCGGGGCGGTGGGCAGCCCCAGCATTTT. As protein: CSASSSGRGGGQPQHF.

The CDR3 sequence: CASSSAGGITKNIQYF. As DNA, the CDR3 is TGTGCCAGCAGCTCCGCCGGGGGGATAACCAAAAACATTCAGTACTTC. The rearrangement links TRBV5-4 to TRBJ2-4; 7 bases align to TRBD2. The CDR3 totals 16 residues. The trim removed 3 bases at V and 2 bases at J, leaving 8 bases unmatched. Germline V CDR1 and CDR2: SGHNT, YYREEE (reference sequence).

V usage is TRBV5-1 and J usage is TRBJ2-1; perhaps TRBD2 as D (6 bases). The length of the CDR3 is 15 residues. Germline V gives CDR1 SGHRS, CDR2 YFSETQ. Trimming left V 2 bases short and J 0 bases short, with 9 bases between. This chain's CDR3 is CASSFRGSSYNEQFF. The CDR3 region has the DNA TGCGCCAGCAGCTTTCGGGGGAGCTCCTACAATGAGCAGTTCTTC.

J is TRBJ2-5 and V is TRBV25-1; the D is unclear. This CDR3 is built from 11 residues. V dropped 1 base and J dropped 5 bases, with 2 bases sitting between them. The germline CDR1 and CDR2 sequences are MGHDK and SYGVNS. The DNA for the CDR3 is TGTGCCAGCAGTGAATGGGAGACCCAGTACTTC. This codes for CASSEWETQYF.

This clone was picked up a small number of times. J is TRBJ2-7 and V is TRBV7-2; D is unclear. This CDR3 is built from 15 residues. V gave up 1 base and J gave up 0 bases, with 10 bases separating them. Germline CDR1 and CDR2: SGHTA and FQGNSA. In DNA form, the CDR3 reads TGTGCCAGCAGCTTAGTGGTGGCCAGCTCCTACGAGCAGTACTTC. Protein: CASSLVVASSYEQYF. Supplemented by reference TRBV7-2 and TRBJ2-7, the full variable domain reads GAGVSQSPSNKVTEKGKDVELRCDPISGHTALYWYRQSLGQGLEFLIYFQGNSAPDKSGLPSDRFSAERTGGSVSTLTIQRTQQEDSAVYLCASSLVVASSYEQYFGPGTRLTVT.

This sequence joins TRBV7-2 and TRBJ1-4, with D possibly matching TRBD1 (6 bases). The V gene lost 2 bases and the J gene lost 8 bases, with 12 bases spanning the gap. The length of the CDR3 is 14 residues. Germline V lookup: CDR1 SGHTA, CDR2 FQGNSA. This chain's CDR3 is CASSLSTGREKLFF. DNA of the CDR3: TGTGCCAGCAGCTTAAGTACAGGGAGAGAAAAACTGTTTTTT.

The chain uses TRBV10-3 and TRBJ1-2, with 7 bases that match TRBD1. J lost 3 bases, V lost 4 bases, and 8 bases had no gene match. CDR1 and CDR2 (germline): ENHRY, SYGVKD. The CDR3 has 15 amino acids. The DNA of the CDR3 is TGTGCCATCAGTGCAACAGGGGCGGGGGACTATGGCTACACCTTC. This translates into CAISATGAGDYGYTF.

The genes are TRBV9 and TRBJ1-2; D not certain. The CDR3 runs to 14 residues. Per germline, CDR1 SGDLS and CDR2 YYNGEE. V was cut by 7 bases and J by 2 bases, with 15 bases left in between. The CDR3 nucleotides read TGTGCCAGCGGCGGGGAACCAGTAAACTATGGCTACACCTTC. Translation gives CASGGEPVNYGYTF.

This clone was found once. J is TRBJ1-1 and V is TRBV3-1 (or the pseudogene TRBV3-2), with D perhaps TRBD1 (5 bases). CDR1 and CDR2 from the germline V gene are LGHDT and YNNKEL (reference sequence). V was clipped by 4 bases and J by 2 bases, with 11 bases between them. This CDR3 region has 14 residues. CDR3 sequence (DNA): TGTGCCAGCAGCCGGTGGGGGGAAAACACTGAAGCTTTCTTT. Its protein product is CASSRWGENTEAFF.

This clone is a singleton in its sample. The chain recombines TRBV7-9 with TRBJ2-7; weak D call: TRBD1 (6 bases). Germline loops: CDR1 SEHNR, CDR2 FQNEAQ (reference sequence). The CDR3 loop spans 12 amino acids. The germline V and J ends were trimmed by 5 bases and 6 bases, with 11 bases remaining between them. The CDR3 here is CASSGQGREQYF. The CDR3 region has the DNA TGTGCCAGCAGCGGGCAGGGGCGCGAGCAGTACTTC.

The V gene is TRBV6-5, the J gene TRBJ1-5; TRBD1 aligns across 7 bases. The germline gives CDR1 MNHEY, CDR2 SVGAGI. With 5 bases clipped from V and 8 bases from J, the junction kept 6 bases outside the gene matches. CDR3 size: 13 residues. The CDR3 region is CASSNLDREPQHF. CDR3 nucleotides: TGTGCCAGCAGTAATCTCGACAGGGAGCCCCAGCATTTT.

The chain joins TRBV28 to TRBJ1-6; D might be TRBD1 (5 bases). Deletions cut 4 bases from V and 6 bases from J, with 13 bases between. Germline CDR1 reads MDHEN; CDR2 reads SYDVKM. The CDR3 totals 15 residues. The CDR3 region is CASSSLGQGNSPLHF. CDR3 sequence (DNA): TGTGCCAGCAGTTCCTTGGGCCAGGGTAATTCACCCCTCCACTTT. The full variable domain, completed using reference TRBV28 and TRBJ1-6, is DVKVTQSSRYLVKRTGEKVFLECVQDMDHENMFWYRQDPGLGLRLIYFSYDVKMKEKGDIPEGYSVSREKKERFSLILESASTNQTSMYLCASSSLGQGNSPLHFGNGTRLTVT.

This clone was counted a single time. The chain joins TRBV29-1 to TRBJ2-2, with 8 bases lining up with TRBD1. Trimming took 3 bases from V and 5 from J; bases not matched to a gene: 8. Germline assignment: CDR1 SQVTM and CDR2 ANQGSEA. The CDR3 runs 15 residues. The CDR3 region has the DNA TGCAGCGTTGAGGGTCGCGGACAGGGAACCGGGGAGCTGTTTTTT. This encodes CSVEGRGQGTGELFF.

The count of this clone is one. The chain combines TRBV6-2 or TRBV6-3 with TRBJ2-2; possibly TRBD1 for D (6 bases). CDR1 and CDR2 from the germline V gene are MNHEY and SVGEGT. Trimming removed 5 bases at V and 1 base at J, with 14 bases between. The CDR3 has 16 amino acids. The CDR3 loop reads CASSKTGHQNTGELFF. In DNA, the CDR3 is TGTGCCAGCAGTAAGACAGGCCACCAGAACACCGGGGAGCTGTTTTTT.